Each of the 14 T cell receptor beta chains below was sequenced from the same sample in a study of blood T cell repertoires in COVID-19. This table comes from immunoSEQ multiplex PCR, and its TCRdb copy is limited to in-frame clones, with some not included. The sample has 55,000 to 80,000 clones, approximately 88% seen once. The sequenced sample was peripheral blood. The source of these receptors is a human donor in a cohort sampled during active COVID-19.

The chain has TRBV19 and TRBJ2-7, with 10 bases fitting TRBD1. Per germline, CDR1 LNHDA and CDR2 SQIVND (reference sequence). V lost 7 bases to trimming and J lost 1 base; unmatched junction nucleotides: 7. This CDR3 has 15 amino acids. CDR3 protein: CASTVGQGPSYEQYF. CDR3 in DNA: TGTGCCAGTACCGTGGGACAGGGGCCTTCCTACGAGCAGTACTTC.

V usage is TRBV6-5 and J usage is TRBJ2-7; 7 bases map to TRBD2. CDR1 is MNHEY and CDR2 is SVGAGI in the germline V gene. The CDR3 sequence is 14 residues long. After removal of 2 bases from V and 7 bases from J, the junction contained 8 bases not matched to a gene. CDR3 DNA sequence: TGTGCCAGCAGTTACCGTCGGGGGGTTATTGAGCAGTACTTC. Its protein product is CASSYRRGVIEQYF.

There are a few counts of this clone. This sequence joins TRBV19 and TRBJ1-1; unclear D gene. The CDR3 extends over 13 amino acids. V was cut by 7 bases and J by 5 bases, with 14 bases left in between. Germline V gene lookup returns CDR1 LNHDA and CDR2 SQIVND (reference sequence). CDR3 DNA sequence: TGTGCCAGTAAGCTTAATGTCCCGACTGAAGCTTTCTTT. The encoded protein is CASKLNVPTEAFF.

The rearrangement joins TRBV11-2 to TRBJ1-2; TRBD1 agrees at 7 bases. The V and J ends lost 5 bases and 4 bases, in that order; junction bases with no gene match: 10. The CDR3 has 15 residues. Germline CDR1 reads SGHAT; CDR2 reads FQNNGV. The CDR3 nucleotides read TGTGCCAGCAGCCTCCTCCCGGGGGACAGCTATGGCTACACCTTC. Translated, it gives CASSLLPGDSYGYTF.

This clone was seen only once. The chain carries TRBV29-1 and TRBJ1-1; 7 bases match TRBD1. The CDR3 totals 12 residues. Germline V gene sequence: CDR1 SQVTM, CDR2 ANQGSEA. V lost 5 bases, J lost 6 bases, and 6 bases stayed unmatched. Written as DNA, the CDR3 is TGCAGCGTTAGACAGGGTATGCCTGAAGCTTTCTTT. This encodes CSVRQGMPEAFF.

This chain connects TRBV5-1 to TRBJ1-3, with D tentatively TRBD1 (6 bases). CDR3 length: 14 amino acids. The V gene's germline CDR1 is SGHRS and CDR2 YFSETQ. Trimming stripped 4 bases from V and 0 bases from J, with 8 bases between. The CDR3 DNA reads TGCGCCAGCAGCATGGACAGCTCTGGAAACACCATATATTTT. Amino acids: CASSMDSSGNTIYF.

This chain joins TRBV28 and TRBJ1-6, with a possible D match to TRBD1 (6 bases). From germline, CDR1 is MDHEN and CDR2 SYDVKM. The CDR3 runs to 14 residues. Trimming removed 5 bases from V and 5 bases from J, with 10 bases in between. Written as DNA, the CDR3 is TGTGCCAGCAGTCGGACAGAGGATAATTCACCCCTCCACTTT. Its translation: CASSRTEDNSPLHF.

The gene calls are TRBV7-2 and TRBJ2-5, with TRBD2 matching over 7 bases. The CDR3 extends over 17 amino acids. V gave up 4 bases and J gave up 5 bases; unmatched junction bases: 16. Germline CDR1 and CDR2: SGHTA and FQGNSA. CDR3 amino acids: CASSSGGAGAVGETQYF. In DNA, the CDR3 is TGTGCCAGCAGCTCAGGAGGGGCGGGAGCCGTAGGGGAGACCCAGTACTTC.

The chain is built from TRBV5-1 and TRBJ1-4; maybe TRBD1 (6 bases). Per the germline V gene, CDR1 is SGHRS and CDR2 is YFSETQ. V was trimmed by 4 bases and J by 4 bases, leaving 11 bases between them. CDR3 length: 14 amino acids. The CDR3 coding sequence is TGCGCCAGCAGCCCCACAGGGTTTAATGAAAAACTGTTTTTT. This sequence encodes CASSPTGFNEKLFF.

The V and J genes are TRBV27 and TRBJ2-1, with D uncertain. The germline V and J ends were trimmed by 8 bases and 1 base, with 12 bases remaining between them. This CDR3 is built from 14 residues. Germline V gene data show CDR1 as MNHEY and CDR2 as SMNVEV (reference sequence). DNA for the CDR3: TGTGCCAGCTCTGGTTTTCGGTCCTACAATGAGCAGTTCTTC. This translates into CASSGFRSYNEQFF.

This clone turned up a few times. The chain combines TRBV6-5 with TRBJ1-2; unclear D gene. The V end was cut by 5 bases, the J end by 5 bases, with 12 bases between. The CDR3 has 13 amino acids. CDR1 and CDR2 (germline): MNHEY, SVGAGI. CDR3: CASSTVKGYGYTF. For the CDR3, the DNA is TGTGCCAGCAGTACAGTCAAAGGATATGGCTACACCTTC.

The gene calls are TRBV28 and TRBJ2-3, with unresolved D. V lost 5 bases and J 3 bases, leaving 15 bases between the germline ends. CDR3 size: 15 residues. In germline, CDR1 is MDHEN, CDR2 SYDVKM. CDR3 residues: CASSPPGRSTDTQYF. The CDR3 DNA is TGTGCCAGCAGTCCCCCGGGTAGGAGTACAGATACGCAGTATTTT.

The J gene is TRBJ2-5, the V gene TRBV28, with 11 bases matching TRBD1. The V gene's germline CDR1 is MDHEN and CDR2 SYDVKM. The CDR3 runs 14 residues. V lost 5 bases to trimming and J lost 5 bases; unmatched junction nucleotides: 4. CDR3 DNA sequence: TGTGCCAGCAGTAGGGGACAGGGGGGGGAGACCCAGTACTTC. Translating gives CASSRGQGGETQYF.

The chain joins TRBV4-1 to TRBJ1-1; 8 positions match TRBD1. In germline, CDR1 is MGHRA, CDR2 YSYEKL. Trimming removed 0 bases from V and 5 bases from J; junction bases left unmatched: 5. The CDR3 has 15 residues. CDR3 coding DNA: TGCGCCAGCAGCCAAGACAGGGGGCTAGAAACTGAAGCTTTCTTT. Translating it yields CASSQDRGLETEAFF.